These 23 T cell receptor beta chains were all obtained from the same sample, sequenced in a study of low-dose radiotherapy and immunotherapy resistance in tumors. Priming of first-strand cDNA relied on TRAV- and TRBV-specific primers (covering alpha and beta chains). TCR amplification ran approximately 22 PCR cycles using constant-region and V-primer adapter primers. TCRdb analysed the reads with MiXCR anew, one entry per CDR3 protein. The table lists thousands of distinct CDR3 sequences, 53% of them singletons. The receptors derive from a human donor with advanced metastatic prostate, ovarian, gallbladder or colorectal cancer (not recorded which). This table probably holds off-target reads from a library built for another chain.

This chain uses TRBV12-3 or TRBV12-4 with TRBJ1-2; TRBD1 agrees at 10 bases. The CDR3 extends over 14 amino acids. V lost 7 bases and J lost 7; bases outside the gene matches: 9. In nucleotides, the CDR3 is TGTGCCAGCACAGACCAGGGACAGGGGTCTGGCTACACCTTC. It encodes CASTDQGQGSGYTF.

This clonotype appeared a few times. This chain uses TRBV12-3 or TRBV12-4 with TRBJ1-2, with 12 bases matching TRBD1. The CDR3 sequence is 17 residues long. Losses at the gene ends were 4 bases for V and 3 bases for J; bases not matched to a gene: 9. The CDR3 DNA reads TGTGCCAGCAGTTCCAGCGAAGGGACAGGGGGCTACTATGGCTACACCTTC. Protein product: CASSSSEGTGGYYGYTF.

This clonotype was detected only a few times. This sequence joins TRBV9 and TRBJ2-7; TRBD1 matches 8 bases. With 3 bases clipped from V and 2 bases from J, the junction kept 4 bases outside the gene matches. In germline, CDR1 is SGDLS, CDR2 YYNGEE. The CDR3 length is 14 residues. The DNA for the CDR3 is TGTGCCAGCAGCGCCGGGACAGGTACCTACGAGCAGTACTTC. It codes for CASSAGTGTYEQYF.

This clonotype was seen a handful of times. V gene TRBV28 combines with J gene TRBJ1-5; possible D gene TRBD1, 5 bases. From germline, CDR1 is MDHEN and CDR2 SYDVKM. V lost 7 bases to trimming and J lost 4 bases, with 17 bases between them. This CDR3 comprises 15 residues. The CDR3, as DNA: TGTGCCAGCACCAACGGGGGAAAGGGTAATCAGCCCCAGCATTTT. It yields the protein CASTNGGKGNQPQHF.

This clonotype was counted once. The rearrangement joins TRBV10-3 to TRBJ2-7, with TRBD1 as a possible D gene (6 bases). The CDR3 length is 14 residues. Germline CDR1 ENHRY, CDR2 SYGVKD. V was cut by 4 bases and J by 0 bases, with 10 bases left in between. CDR3 sequence: CAISVGDISYEQYF. The CDR3 DNA is TGTGCCATCAGTGTTGGGGACATCTCCTACGAGCAGTACTTC.

The chain recombines TRBV5-1 with TRBJ2-1, with 8 nucleotides matching TRBD1. CDR1 SGHRS and CDR2 YFSETQ come from the germline V gene. V lost 5 bases, J lost 5 bases, and 0 bases stayed unmatched. CDR3 length: 12 amino acids. The DNA for the CDR3 is TGCGCCAGCAGGGACAGGGACAATGAGCAGTTCTTC. Translated: CASRDRDNEQFF.

The chain employs TRBV19 and TRBJ2-1; no definite D call. Germline loops: CDR1 LNHDA, CDR2 SQIVND (reference sequence). The CDR3 is made up of 15 amino acids. Trimming left V 5 bases short and J 7 bases short, with 18 bases between. The CDR3 coding sequence is TGTGCCAGTAGTTGGGCCCCCGGTGGTGTGAATGAGCAGTTCTTC. It specifies CASSWAPGGVNEQFF.

The chain links TRBV9 to TRBJ2-7; D unresolved. Germline CDR1 and CDR2: SGDLS and YYNGEE. This CDR3 has 13 amino acids. The germline V and J ends were trimmed by 3 bases and 5 bases, with 12 bases remaining between them. CDR3 coding DNA: TGTGCCAGCAGCGGTCCACATAGCCACGAGCAGTACTTC. Protein product: CASSGPHSHEQYF.

The rearrangement joins TRBV23-1 to TRBJ2-4; D not resolved. TRBV23-1 is labeled an ORF, and its function is uncertain. The CDR3 sequence is 12 residues long. V lost 2 bases and J lost 4, with 3 bases in between. The CDR3 region has the DNA TGCGCCAGCAGTCAACAGAAAAACATTCAGTACTTC. It codes for CASSQQKNIQYF.

The chain recombines TRBV18 with TRBJ1-3; no firm D call. Germline CDR1 is KGHSH and CDR2 is LQKENI. V lost 2 bases, J lost 1 base, and 3 bases lay in between. The CDR3 consists of 13 residues. In DNA, the CDR3 is TGTGCCAGCTCACCATCATCTGGAAACACCATATATTTT. This encodes CASSPSSGNTIYF.

The chain uses TRBV6-8 and TRBJ2-7; D perhaps matches TRBD2 (5 bases). The CDR3 totals 14 residues. The germline V and J ends were trimmed by 0 bases and 3 bases, with 9 bases remaining between them. Germline-derived CDR1 and CDR2 are MNHGY and SAAAGT. The CDR3 is CASSYSRRNYEQYF. The DNA for the CDR3 is TGTGCCAGCAGTTACTCGCGGAGGAACTACGAGCAGTACTTC.

This clonotype has only one observation. J is TRBJ1-2 and V is TRBV6-8, with 9 positions matching TRBD1. V lost 5 bases, J lost 4 bases, and 8 bases stayed unmatched. This CDR3 region has 15 residues. From germline, CDR1 is MNHGY and CDR2 SAAAGT. As DNA, the CDR3 is TGTGCCAGCAGTGACAGGACAGGGGCCGGCTATGGCTACACCTTC. Translating gives CASSDRTGAGYGYTF.

The rearrangement uses TRBV27 and TRBJ2-3, with a tentative D call TRBD1 (6 bases). Looked up from germline, CDR1 is MNHEY and CDR2 is SMNVEV (reference sequence). The CDR3 is 15 amino acids. V dropped 5 bases and J dropped 2 bases, with 14 bases sitting between them. The CDR3 sequence: CASSPTGVITDTQYF. CDR3 coding DNA: TGTGCCAGCAGTCCGACAGGTGTTATCACAGATACGCAGTATTTT.

This chain joins TRBV27 and TRBJ2-3; D possibly matches TRBD1 or TRBD2 (5 bases each). Germline loops: CDR1 MNHEY, CDR2 SMNVEV (reference sequence). The CDR3 length is 19 residues. Trimming stripped 0 bases from V and 1 base from J, with 20 bases between. DNA of the CDR3: TGTGCCAGCAGTTTATCCCCACTGGACGAGGGGTATGGCACAGATACGCAGTATTTT. Its protein is CASSLSPLDEGYGTDTQYF.

This clonotype was found a few times. V gene TRBV29-1 combines with J gene TRBJ2-1, with a possible D match to TRBD1 (5 bases). Germline V gives CDR1 SQVTM, CDR2 ANQGSEA. This CDR3 contains 13 residues. V lost 4 bases and J 4 bases, leaving 11 bases between the germline ends. In nucleotides, the CDR3 is TGCAGCGTTGCCAGGGATTTTTACAATGAGCAGTTCTTC. Its protein product is CSVARDFYNEQFF.

This rearrangement joins TRBV5-1 to TRBJ2-7, with D perhaps matching TRBD2 (6 bases). Trimming removed 3 bases at V and 5 bases at J, with 21 bases between. Germline CDR1 reads SGHRS; CDR2 reads YFSETQ. The CDR3 runs 16 residues. Here the CDR3 reads CASSSGGLALGDEQYF. The CDR3, as DNA: TGCGCCAGCAGCTCCGGGGGACTTGCCCTCGGAGACGAGCAGTACTTC.

This clonotype was picked up a small number of times. The chain couples TRBV2 to TRBJ2-1; TRBD1 matches 7 bases. This CDR3 spans 14 amino acids. Germline V gene lookup returns CDR1 SNHLY and CDR2 FYNNEI. V shed 10 bases, J shed 0 bases, and the junction held 6 bases outside the gene matches. The CDR3 coding sequence is TGTGCCACCTCCCGGGACAGCTCCTACAATGAGCAGTTCTTC. It encodes CATSRDSSYNEQFF.

The chain joins TRBV12-3 or TRBV12-4 to TRBJ2-1, with D tentatively TRBD1 (6 bases). The CDR3 is made up of 13 amino acids. Trimming removed 8 bases at V and 6 bases at J, with 14 bases between. CDR3 in DNA: TGTGCCAGCGTAGGGGGTTCGGGCAATGAGCAGTTCTTC. Protein: CASVGGSGNEQFF.

This clonotype was seen more than once but under ten times. The V and J genes are TRBV10-3 and TRBJ2-7; the match to TRBD2 covers 12 bases. Per the germline V gene, CDR1 is ENHRY and CDR2 is SYGVKD. The CDR3 covers 15 residues. V was pared by 3 bases and J by 8 bases, with 8 bases of the junction left unmatched. The CDR3 sequence: CAISDPWTSGEKQYF. The DNA of the CDR3 is TGTGCCATCAGTGATCCCTGGACTAGCGGGGAGAAGCAGTACTTC.

J is TRBJ2-7 and V is TRBV30, with 7 bases matching TRBD1. The CDR3 is 12 residues long. Losses at the gene ends were 0 bases for V and 6 bases for J; bases not matched to a gene: 2. Per the germline V gene, CDR1 is GTSNPN and CDR2 is SVGIG (reference sequence). CDR3 in amino acids: CAWSVQGPEQYF. In DNA, the CDR3 is TGTGCCTGGAGTGTACAGGGGCCCGAGCAGTACTTC.

The chain couples TRBV7-3 to TRBJ2-5; 7 nucleotides line up with TRBD1. With V trimmed by 0 bases and J by 5 bases, 6 bases remained unmatched. Germline lookup yields CDR1 SGHTA and CDR2 FQGTGA. This CDR3 is built from 15 residues. The chain's CDR3 is CASSLTTGNLETQYF. The CDR3 coding sequence is TGTGCCAGCAGCTTAACGACAGGGAATTTGGAGACCCAGTACTTC. The full variable domain, with the rest looked up from reference TRBV7-3 and TRBJ2-5, is GAGVSQTPSNKVTEKGKYVELRCDPISGHTALYWYRQSLGQGPEFLIYFQGTGAADDSGLPNDRFFAVRPEGSVSTLKIQRTERGDSAVYLCASSLTTGNLETQYFGPGTRLLVL.

The chain employs TRBV10-3 and TRBJ2-1, with a weak D call TRBD1 (6 bases). V was cut by 0 bases and J by 10 bases, with 13 bases left in between. The germline gives CDR1 ENHRY, CDR2 SYGVKD. The CDR3 length is 14 residues. The chain's CDR3 is CAISESTGGREQFF. In DNA form, the CDR3 reads TGTGCCATCAGTGAGTCGACAGGAGGCAGGGAGCAGTTCTTC.

V and J are TRBV12-3 or TRBV12-4 and TRBJ2-3; 7 bases align to TRBD1. The V segment lost 6 bases and the J segment 2 bases; nucleotides outside the gene matches: 8. The CDR3 is 15 residues long. CDR3 coding DNA: TGTGCCAGCAGCCGAGGGACAGCTTCCACAGATACGCAGTATTTT. It codes for CASSRGTASTDTQYF.